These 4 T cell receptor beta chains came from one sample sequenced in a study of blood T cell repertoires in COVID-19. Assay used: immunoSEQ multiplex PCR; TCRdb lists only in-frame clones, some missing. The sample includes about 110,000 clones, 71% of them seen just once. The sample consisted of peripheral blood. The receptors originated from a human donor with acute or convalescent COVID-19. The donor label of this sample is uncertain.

CDR3 sequence: CASSEARWQTSNQPQHF. The CDR3 DNA reads as TGTGCCAGCAGTGAAGCGCGGTGGCAGACCAGTAATCAGCCCCAGCATTTT. The chain recombines TRBV6-1 with TRBJ1-5, with D uncertain. The ends were cut back, 0 bases at V and 4 bases at J, with 16 bases in the middle. The CDR3 contains 17 residues. CDR1 is MNHNS and CDR2 is SASEGT in the germline V gene.

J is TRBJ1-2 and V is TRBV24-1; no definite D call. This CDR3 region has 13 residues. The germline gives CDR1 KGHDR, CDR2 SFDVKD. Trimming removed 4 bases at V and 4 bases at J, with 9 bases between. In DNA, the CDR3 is TGTGCCACCAGTGAGGCAAGTTTCTATGGCTACACCTTC. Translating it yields CATSEASFYGYTF.

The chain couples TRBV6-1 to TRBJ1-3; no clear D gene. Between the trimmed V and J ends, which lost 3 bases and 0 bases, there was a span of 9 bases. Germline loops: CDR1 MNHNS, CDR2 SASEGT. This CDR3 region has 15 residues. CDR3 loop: CASSDGGSSGNTIYF. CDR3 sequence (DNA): TGTGCCAGCAGTGATGGAGGGAGCTCTGGAAACACCATATATTTT.

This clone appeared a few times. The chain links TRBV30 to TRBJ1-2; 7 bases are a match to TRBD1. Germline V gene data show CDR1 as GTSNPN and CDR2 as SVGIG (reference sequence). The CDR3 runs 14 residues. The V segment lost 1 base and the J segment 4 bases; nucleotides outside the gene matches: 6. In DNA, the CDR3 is TGTGCCTGGAGTGGCCCCAGGGGGAGCTATGGCTACACCTTC. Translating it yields CAWSGPRGSYGYTF.